One sample yielded the 24 T cell receptor beta chains listed below, sequenced in a study of blood T cell repertoires in COVID-19. Profiling relied on immunoSEQ multiplex PCR, and the TCRdb table lists in-frame clones only, not all of them. The table has tens of thousands of clones, 86% seen once. The sample consisted of peripheral blood. All receptors come from a man aged 25 to 40 with acute or convalescent COVID-19.

The chain joins TRBV4-3 to TRBJ2-5; TRBD2 matches 7 bases. This CDR3 has 15 residues. Trimming removed 0 bases from V and 2 bases from J; junction bases left unmatched: 3. CDR1 LGHNA and CDR2 YSLEER come from the germline V gene. This CDR3 reads CASSQDRRGQETQYF. Here the CDR3 DNA reads TGCGCCAGCAGCCAAGATCGGCGGGGGCAAGAGACCCAGTACTTC.

The rearrangement joins TRBV3-1 (or the pseudogene TRBV3-2) to TRBJ1-1; D perhaps matches TRBD1 (5 bases). V was shortened by 6 bases and J by 12 bases, with 17 bases between the two germline ends. Germline V lookup: CDR1 LGHDT, CDR2 YNNKEL (reference sequence). CDR3 length equals 12 residues. The CDR3 here is CASSRTQGSTFF. CDR3 nucleotides: TGTGCCAGCAGTCGAACGCAGGGTAGTACTTTCTTT.

The rearrangement joins TRBV5-4 to TRBJ1-2; 8 nucleotides match TRBD1. The CDR3 has 15 amino acids. Germline V gene lookup returns CDR1 SGHNT and CDR2 YYREEE (reference sequence). V dropped 2 bases and J dropped 6; count of bases not matched to a gene: 9. The CDR3 coding sequence is TGTGCCAGCAGCTTACCCAACAGGGGGTCGGATGGCTACACCTTC. This encodes CASSLPNRGSDGYTF.

The chain employs TRBV7-2 and TRBJ1-2; D might be TRBD1 (6 bases). CDR1 and CDR2 from the germline V gene are SGHTA and FQGNSA. The length of the CDR3 is 15 residues. The V end was cut by 5 bases, the J end by 0 bases, with 13 bases between. Here the CDR3 reads CASSRRQGPNYGYTF. The CDR3 DNA sequence: TGTGCCAGCAGCCGCCGGCAGGGGCCTAACTATGGCTACACCTTC.

The rearrangement links TRBV4-3 to TRBJ2-4; 7 bases line up with TRBD1. This CDR3 has 15 residues. V trimming: 1 base; J trimming: 3 bases; junction bases outside the gene matches: 3. CDR1 and CDR2 (germline): LGHNA, YSLEER. The DNA of the CDR3 is TGCGCCAGCAGCCAAGTCGGGGACAGCAAAAACATTCAGTACTTC. This encodes CASSQVGDSKNIQYF.

A single count supports this clone. The chain is built from TRBV27 and TRBJ1-6; D is possibly TRBD1 (5 bases). CDR1 MNHEY and CDR2 SMNVEV come from the germline V gene (reference sequence). The V end lost 5 bases, the J end lost 8 bases, and 13 bases lay between the germline ends. CDR3 length: 14 amino acids. The CDR3 coding sequence is TGTGCCAGCAGTAAAGGGGCGCGGTATTCACCCCTCCACTTT. It is translated as CASSKGARYSPLHF.

The gene calls are TRBV2 and TRBJ2-6, with 7 bases identical to TRBD2. J lost 1 base, V lost 6 bases, and 21 bases had no gene match. This CDR3 comprises 21 residues. Germline assignment: CDR1 SNHLY and CDR2 FYNNEI. The CDR3 sequence: CASSGRTWGRGAGSGANVLTF. DNA for the CDR3: TGTGCCAGCAGCGGAAGGACGTGGGGAAGGGGAGCGGGGTCTGGGGCCAACGTCCTGACTTTC.

This rearrangement joins TRBV5-1 to TRBJ1-3; the D gene is possibly TRBD1 (5 bases). Germline loops: CDR1 SGHRS, CDR2 YFSETQ. CDR3 size: 16 residues. Between the trimmed V and J ends, which lost 0 bases and 0 bases, there was a span of 10 bases. CDR3 loop: CASSLAGESSGNTIYF. The CDR3 nucleotides read TGCGCCAGCAGCTTGGCGGGGGAAAGCTCTGGAAACACCATATATTTT. Supplemented by reference TRBV5-1 and TRBJ1-3, the full variable domain reads KAGVTQTPRYLIKTRGQQVTLSCSPISGHRSVSWYQQTPGQGLQFLFEYFSETQRNKGNFPGRFSGRQFSNSRSEMNVSTLELGDSALYLCASSLAGESSGNTIYFGEGSWLTVV.

J is TRBJ1-5 and V is TRBV6-6; D is undetermined. The CDR3 contains 15 residues. The V and J ends lost 1 base and 3 bases respectively, with 10 bases between them. CDR1 is MNHNY and CDR2 is SVGAGI in the germline V gene (reference sequence). This CDR3 reads CASSYWEVLNQPQHF. The CDR3 DNA reads TGTGCCAGCAGTTACTGGGAGGTGCTCAATCAGCCCCAGCATTTT.

J is TRBJ2-5 and V is TRBV6-5; a possible D gene is TRBD2 (7 bases). There are 14 residues in the CDR3. The germline CDR1 and CDR2 sequences are MNHEY and SVGAGI. Trimming pared 6 bases from V and 5 bases from J, leaving 16 bases between. The CDR3 reads CASRSRGAYETQYF. CDR3 bases: TGTGCCAGCAGATCTCGGGGGGCTTATGAGACCCAGTACTTC.

This clone came up a few times. This sample includes further DNA sequences coding for the same CDR3. This chain links TRBV19 with TRBJ1-1; no clear D gene. Germline V gene data show CDR1 as LNHDA and CDR2 as SQIVND (reference sequence). V lost 7 bases and J lost 2, with 5 bases in between. CDR3 length equals 11 residues. CDR3 DNA sequence: TGTGCCAGTAAGCAAAACACTGAAGCTTTCTTT. Translation gives CASKQNTEAFF.

The gene calls are TRBV2 and TRBJ1-2; D is perhaps TRBD1 (5 bases). The CDR3 loop spans 13 amino acids. The germline CDR1 and CDR2 sequences are SNHLY and FYNNEI. The ends were cut back, 3 bases at V and 3 bases at J, with 8 bases in the middle. Here the CDR3 reads CASSEGEDYGYTF. DNA for the CDR3: TGTGCCAGCAGTGAGGGGGAGGACTATGGCTACACCTTC.

Many counts were recorded for this clone. The rearrangement uses TRBV4-3 and TRBJ2-1, with D possibly matching TRBD1 (6 bases). Looked up from germline, CDR1 is LGHNA and CDR2 is YSLEER. The CDR3 length is 13 residues. The V end lost 3 bases, the J end lost 14 bases, and 17 bases lay between the germline ends. CDR3 sequence reads: CASSQGLQGRKFF. The CDR3 DNA follows: TGCGCCAGCAGCCAGGGCCTACAGGGTAGGAAGTTCTTC.

V gene TRBV7-2 combines with J gene TRBJ1-4; 7 bases align to TRBD1. The CDR3 length is 14 residues. With V trimmed by 5 bases and J by 7 bases, 7 bases remained unmatched. The V gene's germline CDR1 is SGHTA and CDR2 FQGNSA. The CDR3 nucleotides read TGTGCCAGCAGCGCCGGACAGGACGGTGAAAAACTGTTTTTT. Amino acid sequence: CASSAGQDGEKLFF.

This chain joins TRBV4-3 and TRBJ1-1; possibly TRBD1 for D (5 bases). This CDR3 has 13 amino acids. The germline gives CDR1 LGHNA, CDR2 YSLEER. V lost 0 bases to trimming and J lost 6 bases, with 8 bases between them. The CDR3 DNA follows: TGCGCCAGCAGCCAAGATCGCAGGGCTGAAGCTTTCTTT. Protein product: CASSQDRRAEAFF.

The chain uses TRBV19 and TRBJ2-1; 9 nucleotides line up with TRBD1. The CDR3 contains 15 residues. V lost 5 bases and J lost 8; bases outside the gene matches: 10. CDR1 is LNHDA and CDR2 is SQIVND in the germline V gene (reference sequence). For the CDR3, the DNA is TGTGCCAGTAGTTTAAGGGGACAGGGAAACGATGAGCAGTTCTTC. This encodes CASSLRGQGNDEQFF.

The V call is TRBV24-1, the J call TRBJ2-3; possible D gene TRBD2, 7 bases. Per the germline V gene, CDR1 is KGHDR and CDR2 is SFDVKD. The CDR3 extends over 16 amino acids. Trimming removed 0 bases at V and 1 base at J, with 10 bases between. The CDR3 coding sequence is TGTGCCACCAGTGATTTGAGGGGGGGTGGCACAGATACGCAGTATTTT. Its translation: CATSDLRGGGTDTQYF.

The rearrangement links TRBV25-1 to TRBJ1-1, with D unresolved. Germline CDR1 MGHDK, CDR2 SYGVNS. V was trimmed by 5 bases and J by 0 bases, leaving 16 bases between them. This CDR3 has 16 residues. CDR3 amino acids: CASSKPDTAMNTEAFF. The CDR3, as DNA: TGTGCCAGCAGTAAACCCGACACAGCAATGAACACTGAAGCTTTCTTT. Complete variable domain (other parts from reference TRBV25-1 and TRBJ1-1): EADIYQTPRYLVIGTGKKITLECSQTMGHDKMYWYQQDPGMELHLIHYSYGVNSTEKGDLSSESTVSRIRTEHFPLTLESARPSHTSQYLCASSKPDTAMNTEAFFGQGTRLTVV.

The V and J genes are TRBV3-1 (or the pseudogene TRBV3-2) and TRBJ2-6; D is unclear. Trimming took 4 bases from V and 0 from J, leaving 7 bases between them. The CDR3 has 15 amino acids. Germline V CDR1 and CDR2: LGHDT, YNNKEL (reference sequence). CDR3 residues: CASSLNPSGANVLTF. The DNA for the CDR3 is TGTGCCAGCAGCCTAAATCCCTCTGGGGCCAACGTCCTGACTTTC.

V gene TRBV10-2 combines with J gene TRBJ1-6; a possible D gene is TRBD1 (6 bases). V was trimmed by 7 bases and J by 9 bases, leaving 16 bases between them. CDR3 size: 14 residues. Germline V gene lookup returns CDR1 WSHSY and CDR2 SAAADI. The CDR3 nucleotides are TGCGCCAGCACGCCTGGGACAAGGGTTTCACCCCTCCACTTT. Protein sequence: CASTPGTRVSPLHF.

This chain joins TRBV9 and TRBJ1-6, with 7 bases that match TRBD1. V lost 3 bases and J lost 12; bases outside the gene matches: 6. The CDR3 length is 13 residues. CDR1 is SGDLS and CDR2 is YYNGEE in the germline V gene. The DNA of the CDR3 is TGTGCCAGCAGCGGAGGGGGCGTCGGACCCCTCCACTTT. Its protein product is CASSGGGVGPLHF. The variable domain in full, with the rest retrieved from reference TRBV9 and TRBJ1-6, is DSGVTQTPKHLITATGQRVTLRCSPRSGDLSVYWYQQSLDQGLQFLIQYYNGEERAKGNILERFSAQQFPDLHSELNLSSLELGDSALYFCASSGGGVGPLHFGNGTRLTVT.

V and J are TRBV5-1 and TRBJ1-3; perhaps TRBD1 as D (6 bases). This CDR3 contains 15 residues. V dropped 4 bases and J dropped 2 bases, with 13 bases sitting between them. In germline, CDR1 is SGHRS, CDR2 YFSETQ. CDR3 residues: CASSPIQGPGNTIYF. CDR3 coding DNA: TGCGCCAGCAGCCCGATACAGGGACCTGGAAACACCATATATTTT.

The J gene is TRBJ1-1, the V gene TRBV7-9; 8 nucleotides line up with TRBD1. There are 14 residues in the CDR3. Germline V lookup: CDR1 SEHNR, CDR2 FQNEAQ (reference sequence). With V trimmed by 4 bases and J by 4 bases, 5 bases remained unmatched. The CDR3 is CASSSGQGPTEAFF. DNA of the CDR3: TGTGCCAGCAGCTCCGGACAGGGCCCCACTGAAGCTTTCTTT.

This sequence joins TRBV6-5 and TRBJ1-1, with D hard to call. The V gene lost 2 bases and the J gene lost 7 bases, with 8 bases spanning the gap. This CDR3 is 12 amino acids long. Germline loops: CDR1 MNHEY, CDR2 SVGAGI. In DNA, the CDR3 is TGTGCCAGCAGTTACGACCGGGTTGAAGCTTTCTTT. Amino acids: CASSYDRVEAFF.